This TCR beta chain was observed in a study of naive and memory T cell subsets. This clonotype was seen at least ten times. Its cognate antigen is unknown. CD8 T cells were positively selected from what remained after CD4 positive selection. V lost 3 bases and J 6 bases, leaving 5 bases between the germline ends. CDR3 length: 11 amino acids. Germline lookup yields CDR1 SEHNR and CDR2 FQNEAQ (reference sequence). Findings and limits, study-wide: In CD4 and CD8 cells, diversity dropped from naive through EMRA. Activation and differentiation may alter RNA-based TCR counts.

Both TRBC1 and TRBC2 were covered by a beta constant-region primer of two equimolar oligonucleotides. Nested alpha and beta constant-region primers with the SP2 primer drove four PCR rounds on ligated cDNA. Ligation attached a single-stranded oligonucleotide with a 12-nucleotide UMI and the SP2 primer to the cDNA 3' end. TCRdb recomputed calls from the UMI-ligation and nested PCR reads with MiXCR, one row per CDR3 protein. There are 15,000 to 20,000 distinct CDR3 sequences in the sample; around 8.2% occur only once, and 20% to 25% lies in the top ten. This TCR came from a human donor in good health. The chain carries TRBV7-9 and TRBJ1-2, with unresolved D. The source material was central memory CD8+ T cells from blood. The CDR3 reads CASSFPDGYTF. CDR3 DNA sequence: TGTGCCAGCAGCTTTCCGGATGGCTACACCTTC.